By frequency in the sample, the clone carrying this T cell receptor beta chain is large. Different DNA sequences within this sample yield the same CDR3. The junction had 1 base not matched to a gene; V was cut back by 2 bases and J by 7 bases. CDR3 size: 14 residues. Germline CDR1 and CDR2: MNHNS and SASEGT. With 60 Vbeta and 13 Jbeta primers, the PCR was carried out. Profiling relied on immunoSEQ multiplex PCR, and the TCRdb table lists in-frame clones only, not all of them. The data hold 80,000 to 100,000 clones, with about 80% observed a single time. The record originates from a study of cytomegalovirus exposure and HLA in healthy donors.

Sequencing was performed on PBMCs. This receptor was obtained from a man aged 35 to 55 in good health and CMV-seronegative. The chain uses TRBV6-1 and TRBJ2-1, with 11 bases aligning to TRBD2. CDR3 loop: CASSELAGGNEQFF. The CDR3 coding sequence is TGTGCCAGCAGTGAACTAGCGGGAGGAAATGAGCAGTTCTTC.